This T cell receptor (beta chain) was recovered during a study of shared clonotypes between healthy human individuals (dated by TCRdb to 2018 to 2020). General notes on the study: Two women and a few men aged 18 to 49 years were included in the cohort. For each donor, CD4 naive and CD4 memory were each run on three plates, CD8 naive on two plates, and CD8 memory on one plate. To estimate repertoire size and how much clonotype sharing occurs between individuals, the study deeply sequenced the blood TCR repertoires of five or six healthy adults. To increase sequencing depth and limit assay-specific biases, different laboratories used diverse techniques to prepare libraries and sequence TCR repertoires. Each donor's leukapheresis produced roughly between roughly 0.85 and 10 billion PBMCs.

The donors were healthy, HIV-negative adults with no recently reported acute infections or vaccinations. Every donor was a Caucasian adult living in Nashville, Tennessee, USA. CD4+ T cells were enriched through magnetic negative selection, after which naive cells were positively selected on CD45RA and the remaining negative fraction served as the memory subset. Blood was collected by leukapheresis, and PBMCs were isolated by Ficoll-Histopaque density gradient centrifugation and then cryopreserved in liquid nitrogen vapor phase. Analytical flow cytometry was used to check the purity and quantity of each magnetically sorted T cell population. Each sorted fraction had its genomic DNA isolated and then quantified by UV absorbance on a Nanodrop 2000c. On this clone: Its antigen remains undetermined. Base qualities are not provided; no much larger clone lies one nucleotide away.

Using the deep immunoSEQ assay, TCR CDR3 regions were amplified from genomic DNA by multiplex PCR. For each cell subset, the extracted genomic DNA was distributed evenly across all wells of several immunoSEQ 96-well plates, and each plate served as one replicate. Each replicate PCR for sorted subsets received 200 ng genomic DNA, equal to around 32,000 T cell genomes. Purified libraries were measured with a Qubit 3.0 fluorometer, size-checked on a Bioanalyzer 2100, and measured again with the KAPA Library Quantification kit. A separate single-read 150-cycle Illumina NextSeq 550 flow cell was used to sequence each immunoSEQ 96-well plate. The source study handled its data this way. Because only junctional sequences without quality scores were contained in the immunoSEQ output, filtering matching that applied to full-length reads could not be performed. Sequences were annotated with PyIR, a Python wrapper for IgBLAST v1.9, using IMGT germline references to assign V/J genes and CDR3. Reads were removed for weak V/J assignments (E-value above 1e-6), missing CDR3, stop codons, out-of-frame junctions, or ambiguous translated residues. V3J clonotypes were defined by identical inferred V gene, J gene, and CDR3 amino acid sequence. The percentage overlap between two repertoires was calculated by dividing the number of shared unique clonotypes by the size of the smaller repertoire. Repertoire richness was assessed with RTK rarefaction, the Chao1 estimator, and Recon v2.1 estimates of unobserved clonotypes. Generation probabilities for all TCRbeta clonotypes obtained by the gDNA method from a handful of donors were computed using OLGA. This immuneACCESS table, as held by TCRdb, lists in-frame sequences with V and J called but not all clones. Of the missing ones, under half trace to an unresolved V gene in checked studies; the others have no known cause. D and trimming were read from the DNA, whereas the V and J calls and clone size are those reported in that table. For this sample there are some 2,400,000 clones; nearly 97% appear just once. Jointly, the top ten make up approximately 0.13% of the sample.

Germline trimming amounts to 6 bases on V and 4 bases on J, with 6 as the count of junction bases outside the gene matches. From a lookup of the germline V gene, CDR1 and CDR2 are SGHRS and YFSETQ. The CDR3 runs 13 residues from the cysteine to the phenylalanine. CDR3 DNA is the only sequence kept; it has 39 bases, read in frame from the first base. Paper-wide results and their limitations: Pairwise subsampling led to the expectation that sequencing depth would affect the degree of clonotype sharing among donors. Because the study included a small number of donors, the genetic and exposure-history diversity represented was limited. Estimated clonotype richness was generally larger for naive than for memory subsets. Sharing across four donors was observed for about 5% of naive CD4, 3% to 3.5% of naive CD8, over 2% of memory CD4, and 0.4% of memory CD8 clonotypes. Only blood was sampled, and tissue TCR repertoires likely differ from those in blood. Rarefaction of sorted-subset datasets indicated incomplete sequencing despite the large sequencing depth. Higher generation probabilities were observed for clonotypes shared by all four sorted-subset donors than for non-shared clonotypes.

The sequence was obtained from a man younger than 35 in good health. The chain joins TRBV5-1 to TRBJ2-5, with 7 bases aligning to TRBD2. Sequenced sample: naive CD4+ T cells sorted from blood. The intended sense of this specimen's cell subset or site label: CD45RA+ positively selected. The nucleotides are TGCGCCAGCACTGGACTAGGAGGAGAGACCCAGTACTTC. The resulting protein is CASTGLGGETQYF.